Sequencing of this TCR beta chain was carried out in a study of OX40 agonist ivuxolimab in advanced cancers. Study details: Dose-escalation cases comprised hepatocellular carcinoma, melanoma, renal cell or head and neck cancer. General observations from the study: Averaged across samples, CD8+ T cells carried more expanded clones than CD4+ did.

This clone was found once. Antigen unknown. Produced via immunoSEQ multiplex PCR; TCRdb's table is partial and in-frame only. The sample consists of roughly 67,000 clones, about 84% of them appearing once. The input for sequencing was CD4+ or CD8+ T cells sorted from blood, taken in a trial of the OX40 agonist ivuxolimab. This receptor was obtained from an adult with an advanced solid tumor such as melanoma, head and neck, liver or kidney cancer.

The CDR3 region is CSVEDPLTGYTF. For the CDR3, the DNA is TGCAGCGTTGAAGATCCTTTGACAGGCTACACCTTC. The chain carries TRBV29-1 and TRBJ1-2; no clear D. CDR1 SQVTM and CDR2 ANQGSEA come from the germline V gene. This CDR3 contains 12 residues. V shed 0 bases and J shed 8 bases, with 10 bases lying between them. Looking up the rest from reference TRBV29-1 and TRBJ1-2 gives the full variable domain: SAVISQKPSRDICQRGTSLTIQCQVDSQVTMMFWYRQQPGQSLTLIATANQGSEATYESGFVIDKFPISRPNLTFSTLTVSNMSPEDSSIYLCSVEDPLTGYTFGSGTRLTVV.